A single sample is the source of the 10 T cell receptor beta chains below, sequenced in a study of STAT5B mutations in CD4+ large granular lymphocyte leukemia (dated by TCRdb to the early 2020s). Libraries were constructed by the immunoSEQ multiplex PCR assay. This is the immuneACCESS table as TCRdb keeps it, with only in-frame sequences that have V and J called. A part of the clones is gone; compared with another copy, unresolved V genes explain less than half, and the rest is unexplained. In all, the sample holds tens of thousands of clones, and roughly 77% of those were seen once. Jointly, the top ten make up approximately 2% of the sample. The sequencing sample was made of CD4+ T cells from blood buffy coats. These receptors all come from a human donor in good health.

The V call is TRBV27, the J call TRBJ2-3; no reliable D call. Germline V gene lookup returns CDR1 MNHEY and CDR2 SMNVEV (reference sequence). V was pared by 3 bases and J by 1 base, with 14 bases between. The CDR3 runs 16 residues. CDR3 nucleotide sequence: TGTGCCAGCAGTTTCTTAACTATCGGTGGCACAGATACGCAGTATTTT. It encodes CASSFLTIGGTDTQYF.

DNA for the CDR3: TGTGCCAGCAGCTTGTTTGGAGTCGGCAAAAACATTCAGTACTTC. Translation: CASSLFGVGKNIQYF. This chain connects TRBV7-9 to TRBJ2-4; no clear D gene. Deletions cut 3 bases from V and 3 bases from J, with 12 bases between. This CDR3 is 15 amino acids long. Germline V lookup: CDR1 SEHNR, CDR2 FQNEAQ (reference sequence).

The CDR3 coding sequence is TGTGCCAGCAGCCCAACCCCAGGGGGCCGGTACGAGCAGTACTTC. Its protein product is CASSPTPGGRYEQYF. The chain combines TRBV9 with TRBJ2-7; 8 nucleotides match TRBD1. CDR3 length equals 15 residues. The V gene's germline CDR1 is SGDLS and CDR2 YYNGEE. The J segment lost 4 bases and the V segment lost 4 bases, leaving 10 bases of the junction unmatched.

The chain couples TRBV25-1 to TRBJ1-5; D unclear. This CDR3 spans 14 amino acids. The V and J ends lost 3 bases and 1 base respectively, with 7 bases between them. Germline loops: CDR1 MGHDK, CDR2 SYGVNS. CDR3 DNA: TGTGCCAGCAGTGACGGTTGGAGCAATCAGCCCCAGCATTTT. It encodes CASSDGWSNQPQHF.

This chain links TRBV19 with TRBJ1-5; 8 positions match TRBD1. J lost 6 bases, V lost 4 bases, and 8 bases had no gene match. CDR3 length: 15 amino acids. Germline V lookup: CDR1 LNHDA, CDR2 SQIVND (reference sequence). The CDR3 DNA follows: TGTGCCAGTAGTACACAGGGGGGGGTAAGTCAGCCCCAGCATTTT. Amino acids: CASSTQGGVSQPQHF. Full variable domain (remainder filled in from reference TRBV19 and TRBJ1-5): DGGITQSPKYLFRKEGQNVTLSCEQNLNHDAMYWYRQDPGQGLRLIYYSQIVNDFQKGDIAEGYSVSREKKESFPLTVTSAQKNPTAFYLCASSTQGGVSQPQHFGDGTRLSIL.

This clone was counted a few times. CDR3 bases: TGTGCCTGTGCCCCCGGGACTAGCGGGAGCCCCATGGGGGAGCTGTTTTTT. Protein: CACAPGTSGSPMGELFF. V is TRBV30 and J is TRBJ2-2, with 14 bases identical to TRBD2. Germline assignment: CDR1 GTSNPN and CDR2 SVGIG (reference sequence). The CDR3 runs 17 residues. The V gene end was trimmed by 6 bases and the J gene end by 8 bases; junction bases not matched to a gene: 14.

The chain employs TRBV18 and TRBJ1-1, with 7 bases fitting TRBD1. This CDR3 has 15 residues. Germline trimming cut 2 bases from V and 3 bases from J; bases unmatched to any gene: 6. CDR1 and CDR2 from the germline V gene are KGHSH and LQKENI. In DNA form, the CDR3 reads TGTGCCAGCTCACCAATGACAGGGAGTCACACTGAAGCTTTCTTT. Amino acids: CASSPMTGSHTEAFF.

The gene calls are TRBV6-5 and TRBJ2-2; D unresolved. The CDR3 consists of 14 residues. V lost 3 bases to trimming and J lost 4 bases, with 9 bases between them. CDR1 is MNHEY, CDR2 SVGAGI, per germline. DNA of the CDR3: TGTGCCAGCAGTTATGAAAGGATCACCGGGGAGCTGTTTTTT. Amino acid sequence: CASSYERITGELFF.

V is TRBV18 and J is TRBJ1-1; D remains unclear. The CDR3 covers 15 residues. V lost 1 base and J 0 bases, leaving 9 bases between the germline ends. Per the germline V gene, CDR1 is KGHSH and CDR2 is LQKENI. The CDR3 DNA follows: TGTGCCAGCTCACCACTGACCGCCATGAACACTGAAGCTTTCTTT. This sequence encodes CASSPLTAMNTEAFF.

V is TRBV29-1 and J is TRBJ1-2; D uncertain. V was trimmed by 3 bases and J by 2 bases, leaving 7 bases between them. Germline CDR1 and CDR2: SQVTM and ANQGSEA. This CDR3 contains 12 residues. CDR3: CSVDQRNYGYTF. The CDR3 DNA reads TGCAGCGTTGACCAAAGGAACTATGGCTACACCTTC.